The rows below give T cell receptor beta chains drawn from one sample of a study of cytomegalovirus exposure and HLA in healthy donors. Sequencing used immunoSEQ multiplex PCR; TCRdb keeps in-frame clones, though not all of them. This sample carries around 150,000 clones, approximately 9% of them seen once, and the ten largest clones take 6% to 7.5%. Sequencing was performed on PBMCs. The receptor set was obtained from a woman aged 40 to 50 in good health and CMV-seropositive. CDR3s include the opening cysteine and the closing phenylalanine or tryptophan. The D gene is left open where the match is weak. Expanded clones get a size class; other rows say once, few or many, or leave the size out.

V	D	J	size	CDR3	DNA
TRBV27	.	TRBJ1-1	.	CASSLKPGFTEAFF	TGTGCCAGCAGTTTAAAACCGGGGTTCACTGAAGCTTTCTTT
TRBV4-1	.	TRBJ2-2	.	CASSQLLRGGRTGELFF	TGCGCCAGCAGCCAACTTCTACGCGGGGGCCGCACCGGGGAGCTGTTTTTT
TRBV5-1	TRBD2	TRBJ2-5	.	CASRSSGEETQYF	TGCGCCAGCAGGTCGAGCGGGGAAGAGACCCAGTACTTC
TRBV6-6	TRBD1	TRBJ1-4	few	CASRRKGQGHEKLFF	TGTGCCAGCAGGCGAAAAGGACAGGGCCATGAAAAACTGTTTTTT
TRBV7-3	TRBD1	TRBJ2-7	.	CASSLLTGGEQYF	TGTGCCAGCAGCTTACTGACAGGGGGCGAGCAGTACTTC
TRBV5-4	TRBD1	TRBJ1-1	.	CASSWGDRGADTEAFF	TGTGCCAGCAGCTGGGGGGACAGGGGGGCGGACACTGAAGCTTTCTTT
TRBV7-2	.	TRBJ2-1	.	CASSPPGASYNEQFF	TGTGCCAGCAGCCCCCCAGGGGCGTCCTACAATGAGCAGTTCTTC
TRBV7-9	TRBD2	TRBJ2-3	.	CASSSTSRLASTDTQYF	TGTGCCAGCAGCAGCACATCACGACTAGCAAGCACAGATACGCAGTATTTT
TRBV29-1	.	TRBJ2-3	.	CSVRSTTPTDTQYF	TGCAGCGTCCGATCGACGACTCCCACAGATACGCAGTATTTT
TRBV5-6	TRBD1	TRBJ2-6	few	CASSSQGTGANVLTF	TGTGCCAGCAGCTCACAGGGGACCGGGGCCAACGTCCTGACTTTC
TRBV19	.	TRBJ1-4	few	CASSSKGHGATNEKLFF	TGTGCCAGTAGTTCAAAGGGACACGGCGCAACTAATGAAAAACTGTTTTTT
TRBV7-8	TRBD1	TRBJ1-1	.	CASSLQGAWTEAFF	TGTGCCAGCAGCTTACAGGGGGCTTGGACTGAAGCTTTCTTT
TRBV23-1	TRBD1	TRBJ1-5	.	CANPDRPQPQHF	TGCGCCAACCCGGACAGGCCACAGCCCCAGCATTTT
TRBV5-1	.	TRBJ2-5	.	CASSFLTGWEETQYF	TGCGCCAGCAGCTTCCTTACGGGGTGGGAAGAGACCCAGTACTTC
TRBV5-1	TRBD2	TRBJ2-5	.	CASSLGTSQETQYF	TGCGCCAGCAGCTTGGGGACTAGCCAAGAGACCCAGTACTTC
TRBV25-1	.	TRBJ1-1	.	CASSFTGSRRGAFF	TGTGCCAGCAGCTTTACAGGATCTAGGCGTGGAGCTTTCTTT
TRBV6-1	TRBD2	TRBJ2-3	few	CASSEQTSGGGIPVADTQYF	TGTGCCAGCAGTGAACAGACTAGCGGGGGGGGTATACCTGTGGCAGATACGCAGTATTTT
TRBV6-6	TRBD1	TRBJ2-5	.	CASSRTGSGETQYF	TGTGCCAGCAGCCGGACAGGGTCGGGAGAGACCCAGTACTTC
TRBV5-4	TRBD2	TRBJ2-1	.	CASSLDGGGNEQFF	TGTGCCAGCAGCTTGGACGGGGGGGGGAATGAGCAGTTCTTC
TRBV7-3	TRBD2	TRBJ2-1	few	CASSLGRGGLNEQFF	TGTGCCAGCAGCTTAGGGCGGGGGGGCCTCAATGAGCAGTTCTTC
TRBV6-5	TRBD1	TRBJ1-1	few	CASSYADRGVTEAFF	TGTGCCAGCAGTTACGCCGACAGGGGTGTTACTGAAGCTTTCTTT
TRBV5-1	.	TRBJ1-2	.	CASSSSPGYGYTF	TGCGCCAGCAGCTCGAGTCCGGGCTATGGCTACACCTTC
TRBV9	.	TRBJ1-6	few	CASSVGTGGNSPLHF	TGTGCCAGCAGCGTAGGTACAGGCGGCAATTCACCCCTCCACTTT
TRBV2	TRBD1	TRBJ1-6	.	CASTQRAGGAENSPLHF	TGTGCCAGCACCCAGAGGGCAGGGGGCGCGGAGAATTCACCCCTCCACTTT
TRBV11-2	TRBD2	TRBJ2-7	few	CASSLPLSGGRSYEQYF	TGTGCCAGCAGCTTACCCTTGAGCGGGGGGAGGTCCTACGAGCAGTACTTC
TRBV9	.	TRBJ2-2	.	CASSVEWGGGTGELFF	TGTGCCAGCAGCGTAGAATGGGGGGGCGGCACCGGGGAGCTGTTTTTT
TRBV4-1	.	TRBJ2-6	.	CASSPSGANVLTF	TGCGCCAGCAGCCCTTCTGGGGCCAACGTCCTGACTTTC
TRBV5-1	TRBD1	TRBJ1-5	few	CASSLEGTENQPQHF	TGCGCCAGCAGCTTGGAGGGGACAGAAAATCAGCCCCAGCATTTT
TRBV11-3	.	TRBJ2-1	few	CASSSRSTYNEQFF	TGTGCCAGCAGCTCCCGTTCGACATACAATGAGCAGTTCTTC
TRBV6-1	TRBD1	TRBJ1-1	.	CASSEAARGRRAFF	TGTGCCAGCAGTGAAGCGGCGAGGGGGCGAAGGGCTTTCTTT
TRBV5-3	TRBD1	TRBJ1-6	.	CARSYGQGSSYNSPLHF	TGTGCCAGAAGCTACGGACAGGGGAGCTCCTATAATTCACCCCTCCACTTT
TRBV2	.	TRBJ1-4	many	CASNVDSTNEKLFF	TGTGCCAGCAACGTGGACAGCACTAATGAAAAACTGTTTTTT
TRBV18	TRBD1	TRBJ1-5	.	CASSPIGTGGNNQPQHF	TGTGCCAGCTCACCCATCGGGACAGGGGGCAACAATCAGCCCCAGCATTTT
TRBV6-4	TRBD1	TRBJ1-5	.	CASSKTGEAGQPQHF	TGTGCCAGCAGTAAAACAGGGGAGGCTGGCCAGCCCCAGCATTTT
TRBV6-6	TRBD1	TRBJ2-7	few	CASSAGQGFYEQYF	TGTGCCAGCAGTGCCGGACAGGGTTTTTACGAGCAGTACTTC
TRBV7-3	TRBD2	TRBJ2-7	few	CASSLWGGGSYEQYF	TGTGCCAGCAGCTTATGGGGCGGGGGGTCCTACGAGCAGTACTTC
TRBV10-1	TRBD2	TRBJ2-2	.	CASSGGGAGELFF	TGCGCCAGCAGTGGCGGGGGGGCCGGGGAGCTGTTTTTT
TRBV27	TRBD2	TRBJ2-3	.	CASSPWGASGGAPSTDTQYF	TGTGCCAGCAGTCCATGGGGGGCTAGCGGGGGGGCTCCTAGCACAGATACGCAGTATTTT
TRBV5-5	TRBD1	TRBJ1-2	few	CASSTRTGFNYGYTF	TGTGCCAGCAGCACTCGGACAGGTTTTAACTATGGCTACACCTTC
TRBV4-1	TRBD1	TRBJ1-2	.	CASSQASQGSFPLYGYTF	TGCGCCAGCAGCCAAGCCTCACAGGGGTCCTTTCCCCTCTATGGCTACACCTTC
TRBV28	.	TRBJ2-7	few	CASSFRDEQYF	TGTGCCAGCAGTTTCAGGGACGAGCAGTACTTC
TRBV10-3	TRBD1	TRBJ2-1	.	CAISEPGQVYNEQFF	TGTGCCATCAGTGAACCGGGACAGGTTTACAATGAGCAGTTCTTC
TRBV19	TRBD2	TRBJ2-7	.	CASSTTRGERGYEQYF	TGTGCCAGTAGTACGACCCGGGGGGAAAGGGGCTACGAGCAGTACTTC
TRBV5-1	TRBD1	TRBJ1-1	.	CASSFLTGGTLNTEAFF	TGCGCCAGCAGCTTCTTGACAGGGGGCACCCTGAACACTGAAGCTTTCTTT
TRBV13	TRBD1	TRBJ1-6	.	CASSRRQGANSPLHF	TGTGCCAGCAGCCGCAGACAGGGGGCGAATTCACCCCTCCACTTT
TRBV18	.	TRBJ1-5	.	CASSPGREVGQPQHF	TGTGCCAGCTCACCAGGAAGGGAGGTCGGTCAGCCCCAGCATTTT
TRBV19	.	TRBJ2-2	once	CASSRIGGGLSGELFF	TGTGCCAGTAGCCGTATCGGAGGGGGCTTGTCCGGGGAGCTGTTTTTT
TRBV5-1	.	TRBJ1-2	few	CASSLGAGGNYGYTF	TGCGCCAGCAGCTTGGGCGCTGGGGGGAATTATGGCTACACCTTC
TRBV5-4	TRBD2	TRBJ2-3	.	CASSLGLAGGDTQYF	TGTGCCAGCAGCTTGGGACTAGCGGGGGGGGATACGCAGTATTTT
TRBV19	.	TRBJ1-5	few	CASSPRQERNQPQHF	TGTGCCAGTAGCCCCCGACAGGAGCGCAATCAGCCCCAGCATTTT
TRBV5-1	.	TRBJ2-5	few	CASSLEAGEETQYF	TGCGCCAGCAGCTTGGAGGCAGGGGAAGAGACCCAGTACTTC